This paragraph covers one T cell receptor beta chain sequence. Antigen: not known. TCRdb re-called the multiplex PCR reads through MiXCR, storing one row per CDR3 protein. The repertoire includes tens of thousands of distinct CDR3 sequences, 60% to 70% of them detected once, and 20% to 30% sits in the top ten. This CDR3 is 16 amino acids long. Germline CDR1 SGHTA, CDR2 FQGTGA. Trimming took off 3 bases at V and 4 bases at J, with 15 bases between the two ends. These data belong to a study of breast tumors, draining lymph nodes, adjacent tissues. The study, taken as a whole, reports: Data fit most tumor T cells coming from lymph node, expanding in tumor.

The TCR sequence derives from a female donor with breast cancer. Some clones in this sample may be carry-over from other donors' samples. The V gene is TRBV7-3, the J gene TRBJ2-2, with a possible D match to TRBD1 (5 bases). The sequenced sample consisted of tumor-adjacent breast tissue. The CDR3 reads CASSFKAGSFTGELFF. For the CDR3, the DNA is TGTGCCAGCAGCTTTAAAGCAGGGTCCTTCACCGGGGAGCTGTTTTTT.